Below, 16 T cell receptor beta chains from the same sample are listed, as sequenced in a study of blood T cells in healthy people across ages. With a J-beta primer mix and a sample-barcoded 5' primer, a second PCR ran roughly 6 to 11 cycles. MiXCR, applied by TCRdb to the 5' RACE reads, yields one record per CDR3 protein. This sample has about 760,000 distinct CDR3 sequences, with roughly 25% found just once. The same sample was also used in a study of T cells of mothers and their children.

Sequences were obtained from blood. The receptors derive from a boy aged 5-17 years in good health.

This clonotype was detected a few times. The CDR3 is CSARDSGAGQPYEKLFF. CDR3 bases: TGCAGTGCTAGAGACAGTGGAGCAGGACAGCCCTACGAAAAACTGTTTTTT. The chain is built from TRBV20-1 and TRBJ1-4, with TRBD1 as a possible D gene (6 bases). The CDR3 spans 17 residues. Deletions cut 0 bases from V and 8 bases from J, with 22 bases between. CDR1 DFQATT and CDR2 SNEGSKA come from the germline V gene (reference sequence).

The table lists this clonotype with a few counts. This chain links TRBV20-1 with TRBJ2-5; D is perhaps TRBD2 (5 bases). V was pared by 5 bases and J by 0 bases, with 13 bases between. The CDR3 covers 14 residues. In germline, CDR1 is DFQATT, CDR2 SNEGSKA (reference sequence). For the CDR3, the DNA is TGCAGTGCTGGCCTGGAGGCGGACCAAGAGACCCAGTACTTC. This sequence encodes CSAGLEADQETQYF.

This clonotype was counted between two and nine times. The V call is TRBV20-1, the J call TRBJ2-1; perhaps TRBD2 as D (7 bases). With 3 bases removed from V and 7 bases from J, the gap between germline ends came to 13 bases. The CDR3 sequence is 13 residues long. Looked up from germline, CDR1 is DFQATT and CDR2 is SNEGSKA (reference sequence). This CDR3 is CSARSGGLNEQFF. DNA for the CDR3: TGCAGTGCTAGGTCCGGGGGGCTAAATGAGCAGTTCTTC.

This clonotype turned up a few times. This chain joins TRBV11-3 and TRBJ2-3; 7 positions match TRBD2. After removal of 8 bases from V and 3 bases from J, the junction contained 11 bases not matched to a gene. CDR1 and CDR2 from the germline V gene are SGHNT and YENEEA. The CDR3 is 15 amino acids. The CDR3 DNA is TGTGCCAGCTCGTACTCCGGGGGAGGGACAGATACGCAGTATTTT. Amino acid sequence: CASSYSGGGTDTQYF.

The chain links TRBV20-1 to TRBJ2-1; TRBD2 agrees at 7 bases. Germline assignment: CDR1 DFQATT and CDR2 SNEGSKA (reference sequence). J lost 2 bases, V lost 1 base, and 5 bases had no gene match. This CDR3 has 15 residues. The CDR3 DNA sequence: TGCAGTGCTAGAGGCGAGGGACTAACCTACAATGAGCAGTTCTTC. Translated, it gives CSARGEGLTYNEQFF.

J is TRBJ1-5 and V is TRBV24-1, with 7 positions matching TRBD1. After removal of 3 bases from V and 4 bases from J, the junction contained 5 bases not matched to a gene. Germline-derived CDR1 and CDR2 are KGHDR and SFDVKD. CDR3 length equals 15 residues. CDR3: CATSDNDRANQPQHF. The CDR3 region has the DNA TGTGCCACCAGTGATAACGACAGGGCTAATCAGCCCCAGCATTTT.

V is TRBV7-6 and J is TRBJ2-1; TRBD1 matches at 10 bases. Trimming took 4 bases from V and 8 from J; bases not matched to a gene: 17. There are 18 residues in the CDR3. Germline CDR1 is SGHVS and CDR2 is FNYEAQ. The DNA of the CDR3 is TGTGCCAGCAGCTCGGGCGAACCGGGACAGGGGATTTCTGATGAGCAGTTCTTC. Translating gives CASSSGEPGQGISDEQFF.

In this sample, this clonotype turned up a few times. The rearrangement links TRBV7-2 to TRBJ1-2; 10 nucleotides align to TRBD1. CDR3 length: 15 residues. Germline lookup yields CDR1 SGHTA and CDR2 FQGNSA. The ends lost 5 bases at V and 10 bases at J; junction bases unmatched: 13. Here the CDR3 DNA reads TGTGCCAGCAGCCGTTACGGGACAGGGGTAGACCACTACACCTTC. It yields the protein CASSRYGTGVDHYTF.

The chain links TRBV29-1 to TRBJ2-7, with 8 bases matching TRBD2. V was pared by 1 base and J by 3 bases, with 2 bases of the junction left unmatched. The CDR3 runs to 13 residues. Germline V lookup: CDR1 SQVTM, CDR2 ANQGSEA. The DNA of the CDR3 is TGCAGCGTTGAAGTCGGGGGGGACTACGAGCAGTACTTC. Amino acid sequence: CSVEVGGDYEQYF.

The chain is built from TRBV20-1 and TRBJ2-4, with D possibly being TRBD2 (8 bases). Trimming left V 0 bases short and J 4 bases short, with 16 bases between. The CDR3 loop spans 16 amino acids. Germline values: CDR1 DFQATT, CDR2 SNEGSKA (reference sequence). CDR3 sequence: CSARDRGGQTKNIQYF. For the CDR3, the DNA is TGCAGTGCTAGAGATCGGGGGGGACAGACTAAAAACATTCAGTACTTC.

The CDR3 loop reads CASSLGIIQETQYF. In nucleotides, the CDR3 is TGTGCCAGCAGCTTAGGTATCATTCAAGAGACCCAGTACTTC. The V call is TRBV7-6, the J call TRBJ2-5; D gene ambiguous. The germline V gene has CDR1 SGHVS and CDR2 FNYEAQ. This CDR3 spans 14 amino acids. The V end was cut by 1 base, the J end by 2 bases, with 8 bases between.

This clonotype was detected only a few times. V gene TRBV7-6 combines with J gene TRBJ2-5, with D perhaps TRBD2 (7 bases). The germline V and J ends were trimmed by 5 bases and 4 bases, with 17 bases remaining between them. The germline V gene has CDR1 SGHVS and CDR2 FNYEAQ. CDR3 length: 15 amino acids. The CDR3 region is CASSRMAGAVETQYF. CDR3 coding DNA: TGTGCCAGCAGCCGCATGGCGGGGGCCGTAGAGACCCAGTACTTC.

The chain is built from TRBV28 and TRBJ2-5; 12 nucleotides line up with TRBD2. The J call may be wrong; the DNA end is better matched by TRBJ2-1. The CDR3 is made up of 16 amino acids. Germline V gives CDR1 MDHEN, CDR2 SYDVKM. The CDR3 DNA reads TGTGCCAGCAGTTCCCCCTCTAGCGGGAGGGCGAATGAGCAGTTCTTC. Translating gives CASSSPSSGRANEQFF.

For this clonotype: An end of the junction differs from the germline gene, which may be a read error. The chain carries TRBV5-5 and TRBJ2-7, with D tentatively TRBD1 or TRBD2 (5 bases each). In germline, CDR1 is SGHKS, CDR2 YYEKEE (reference sequence). This CDR3 has 13 amino acids. The CDR3 is CASSWDVSYEPYF. For the CDR3, the DNA is TGTGCCAGCAGCTGGGACGTATCCTACGAGCCGTACTTC.

The chain employs TRBV2 and TRBJ2-5; no clear D gene. Matching the DNA end better, TRBJ2-1 makes the J call doubtful. CDR3 length equals 14 residues. Germline V gene lookup returns CDR1 SNHLY and CDR2 FYNNEI. CDR3 bases: TGTGCCAGCAGGGGGATGGGTCCCGACAATGAGCAGTTCTTC. Translating gives CASRGMGPDNEQFF.

The chain employs TRBV12-3 or TRBV12-4 and TRBJ2-2; the D gene is possibly TRBD2 (5 bases). V was trimmed by 3 bases and J by 7 bases, leaving 9 bases between them. CDR3 length equals 13 residues. CDR3 amino acids: CASSFSEGGELFF. CDR3 DNA: TGTGCCAGCAGTTTTTCCGAGGGCGGGGAGCTGTTTTTT.